A selection of T cell receptor beta chains follows, all from one sample in a study of blood T cells in healthy people across ages. TCRdb used MiXCR to reprocess the 5' RACE reads, holding one entry per CDR3 protein. Counted here are 1.5 million to 1.8 million distinct CDR3 sequences, less than 45% occurring once; the ten biggest clones make up 4%. Sequencing was performed on blood. These receptors originate from a woman under 30 in good health. Both conserved end residues are part of each CDR3. Each record gives: D gene, clone size, J gene, V gene, CDR3 DNA, CDR3 protein. A D gene is named only where the DNA matches it firmly. Some rows mark clone size as missing; the rest say once, few, many or name a class of expanded clone.

NA few TRBJ2-1 TRBV6-2/TRBV6-3 TGTGCCAGCACGGGACTGTCGTCCTACAATGAGCAGTTCTTC CASTGLSSYNEQFF
TRBD1 few TRBJ1-4 TRBV5-1 TGCGCCAGCAGCCGGACAGGGGAGGTTACAACTAATGAAAAACTGTTTTTT CASSRTGEVTTNEKLFF
NA NA TRBJ2-3 TRBV27 TGTGCCAGCAGTCCGAGTATCGGGACTGGTACGCAGTATTTT CASSPSIGTGTQYF
NA NA TRBJ1-2 TRBV6-1 TGTGCCAGCACCTCCGGGACACCAGCTAACTATGGCTACACCTTC CASTSGTPANYGYTF
NA NA TRBJ2-2 TRBV12-3/TRBV12-4 TGTGCCAGCAATTCGGGACGGAGGGAGCTGTTTTTT CASNSGRRELFF
NA once TRBJ2-1 TRBV28 TGTGCCAGCAGGGCGCCGGGAATAGCGGTCTACAATGAGCAGTTCTTC CASRAPGIAVYNEQFF
NA few TRBJ2-7 TRBV7-9 TGTGCCAGCATTCCTATTCTGAGGTACGAGCAGTACTTC CASIPILRYEQYF
NA few TRBJ2-5 TRBV7-2 TGTGCCAGCAGCTTAAGTTACAGTCAAGGTCAAGAGACCCAGTACTTC CASSLSYSQGQETQYF
TRBD1 many TRBJ2-1 TRBV10-1 TGCGCCAGCAGCACAGGGGCCTCCTACAATGAGCAGTTCTTC CASSTGASYNEQFF
NA many TRBJ2-7 TRBV7-2 TGTGCCAGCAGCTTAGAACAGGGCTACGAGCAGTACTTC CASSLEQGYEQYF
NA NA TRBJ2-7 TRBV5-1 TGCGCCAGCAGCTTGCAGCGGACCCGGACCCACGAGCAGTACTTC CASSLQRTRTHEQYF
NA few TRBJ1-1 TRBV12-3/TRBV12-4 TGTGCCAGCCGGGGGACTCGAATGAGAACTGAAGCTTTCTTT CASRGTRMRTEAFF
NA NA TRBJ2-3 TRBV2 TGTGCCAGCAGTTACGAGGGTTCAGATACGCAGTATTTT CASSYEGSDTQYF
TRBD2 many TRBJ2-3 TRBV12-3/TRBV12-4 TGTGCCAGCAGTTTAGGACTAGCGGTTAGCACAGATACGCAGTATTTT CASSLGLAVSTDTQYF
NA many TRBJ1-2 TRBV27 TGTGCCACCCTAGCAGGGAGAGGCTACACCTTC CATLAGRGYTF
NA NA TRBJ1-1 TRBV20-1 TGCAGTGCTAGAGGCAACGAGAACACTGAAGCTTTCTTT CSARGNENTEAFF
NA many TRBJ1-6 TRBV12-3/TRBV12-4 TGTGCCAGCAGTGCAATGACCGGGAATTCACCCCTCCACTTT CASSAMTGNSPLHF
NA NA TRBJ1-1 TRBV20-1 TGCAGTGCTAAAGCTGAAGCTTTCTTT CSAKAEAFF
NA NA TRBJ1-2 TRBV5-1 TGCGCCAGCAGCTCCTCCTGGACACCTCCCTATGGCTACACCTTC CASSSSWTPPYGYTF
NA NA TRBJ1-3 TRBV6-5 TGTGCCAGCAAGGATGGGGCCACCTCTGGAAACACCATATATTTT CASKDGATSGNTIYF
NA NA TRBJ2-5 TRBV29-1 TGCAGCGTTGAGGTAGGGACTCGATATTGGCGGTACTTC CSVEVGTRYWRYF
NA NA TRBJ1-5 TRBV12-3/TRBV12-4 TGTGCCAGCAGTTCGGAGAATCAGCCCCAGCATTTT CASSSENQPQHF
TRBD1 NA TRBJ1-1 TRBV6-5 TGTGCCAGCAGTTACGGGGGACAGGGGACCACTGAAGCTTTCTTT CASSYGGQGTTEAFF
TRBD2 once TRBJ2-5 TRBV5-1 TGCGCCAGCAGCTTGTTATCTAGCGGGACGACCTACAATGAGCAGTACTTC CASSLLSSGTTYNEQYF
TRBD1 few TRBJ1-6 TRBV7-9 TGTGCCAGCAGCTATCGGGACAGAAATAATTCACCCCTCCACTTT CASSYRDRNNSPLHF
NA few TRBJ1-1 TRBV27 TGTGCCAGCAGTAGCGACCTTGGGGGGGGAAACACTGAAGCTTTCTTT CASSSDLGGGNTEAFF
TRBD1 NA TRBJ2-4 TRBV12-3/TRBV12-4 TGTGCCAGCAGGGGACAGAGGGAGAATTACAAGCAGTACTTC CASRGQRENYKQYF
TRBD1 few TRBJ2-7 TRBV29-1 TGCAGCATAGGGACAGGGTACGGGGTCGAGCAGTACTTC CSIGTGYGVEQYF
TRBD2 few TRBJ2-7 TRBV5-1 TGCGCCAGCAGCTTGGATAGCGGGACGTACTCCTACGAGCAGTACTTC CASSLDSGTYSYEQYF
NA NA TRBJ2-5 TRBV9 TGTGCCAGCAGCGCATCTCCGAACAATGAGCAGTACTTC CASSASPNNEQYF